One TCR beta chain is described in this entry. No antigen is known for it. The germline gives CDR1 MGHRA, CDR2 YSYEKL. The CDR3 loop spans 15 amino acids. This entry is derived from a study of T cells expressing NK-cell markers. In the study overall: Sorted CD3+CD56+NKG2C+, CD3+CD56+NKG2C- and CD3+CD56-NKG2C+ T-cell subsets were beta-chain profiled.

TCRdb re-called the 5' RACE reads; every CDR3 protein appears as one record, without DNA. The specimen's table records about 300,000 distinct CDR3 sequences. Study findings and constraints: These same clonotypes (in several donors) also led the CD3+CD56-NKG2C+ fraction.

Sequenced material: blood T cells: a sorted CD56 or NKG2C T cell subset, CD4+ or CD8+ T cells, or bulk PBMC T cells (not recorded which). The sequence was obtained from a woman between 18 and 75 years old in good health. The rearrangement links TRBV4-1 to TRBJ1-4; TCRdb gives TRBD1 as the D gene, but with no DNA this cannot be confirmed. This chain's CDR3 is CASSQGQGSIEKLFF.